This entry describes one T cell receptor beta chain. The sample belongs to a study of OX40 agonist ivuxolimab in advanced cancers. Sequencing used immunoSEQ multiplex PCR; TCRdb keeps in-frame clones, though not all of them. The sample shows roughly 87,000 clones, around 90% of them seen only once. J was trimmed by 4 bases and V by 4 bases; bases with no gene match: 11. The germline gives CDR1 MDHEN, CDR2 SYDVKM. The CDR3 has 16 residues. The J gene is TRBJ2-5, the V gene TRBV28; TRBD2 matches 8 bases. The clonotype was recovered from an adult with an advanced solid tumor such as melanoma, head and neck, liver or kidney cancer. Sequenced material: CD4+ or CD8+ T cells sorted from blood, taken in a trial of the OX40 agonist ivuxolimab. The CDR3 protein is CASSSLTGGPVETQYF. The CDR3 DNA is TGTGCCAGCAGTTCCTTGACGGGAGGGCCGGTAGAGACCCAGTACTTC. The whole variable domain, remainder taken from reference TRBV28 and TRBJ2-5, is DVKVTQSSRYLVKRTGEKVFLECVQDMDHENMFWYRQDPGLGLRLIYFSYDVKMKEKGDIPEGYSVSREKKERFSLILESASTNQTSMYLCASSSLTGGPVETQYFGPGTRLLVL.